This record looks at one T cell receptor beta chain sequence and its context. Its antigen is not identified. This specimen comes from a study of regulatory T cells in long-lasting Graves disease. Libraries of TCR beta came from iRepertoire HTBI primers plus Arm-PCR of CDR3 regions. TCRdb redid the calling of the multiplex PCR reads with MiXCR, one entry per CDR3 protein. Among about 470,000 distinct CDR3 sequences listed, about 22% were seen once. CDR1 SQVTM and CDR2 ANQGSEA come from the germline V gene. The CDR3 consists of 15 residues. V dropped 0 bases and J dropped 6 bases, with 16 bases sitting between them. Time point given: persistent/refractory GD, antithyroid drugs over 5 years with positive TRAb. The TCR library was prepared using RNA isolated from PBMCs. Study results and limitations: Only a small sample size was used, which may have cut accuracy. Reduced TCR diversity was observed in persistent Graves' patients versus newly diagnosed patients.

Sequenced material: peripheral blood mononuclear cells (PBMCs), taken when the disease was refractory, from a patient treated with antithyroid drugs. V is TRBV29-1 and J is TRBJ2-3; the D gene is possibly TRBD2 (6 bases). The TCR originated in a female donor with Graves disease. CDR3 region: CSVEELGPGTDTQYF. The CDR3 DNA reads TGCAGCGTTGAAGAATTAGGACCGGGGACTGATACGCAGTATTTT.